These T cell receptor beta chains were read from a single sample in a study of control samples from healthy donors and cancer patients. TCRdb keeps only in-frame clones here, not all; method: immunoSEQ multiplex PCR. The profile shows some 79,000 clones, about 88% of them singletons. The sequenced sample consisted of blood. Receptor source: a woman aged 50 to 60 in good health. CDR3s include the opening cysteine and the closing phenylalanine or tryptophan. The D gene is left open where the match is weak. A clone size is listed for some rows: how often the clone was seen (once, few, many), or a class if it is expanded.

>NA|TRBJ1-1|few|TRBV2
CASSADMAAFF
TGTGCCAGCAGTGCTGACATGGCAGCTTTCTTT
>NA|TRBJ2-1|NA|TRBV27
CASSLYNEQFF
TGTGCCAGCAGTCTCTACAATGAGCAGTTCTTC
>NA|TRBJ2-3|NA|TRBV19
CASSETWGTDTQYF
TGTGCCAGTAGTGAGACGTGGGGCACAGATACGCAGTATTTT
>NA|TRBJ2-7|NA|TRBV4-1
CASSQLTGTDIPYEQYF
TGCGCCAGCAGCCAGTTAACCGGGACTGATATTCCCTACGAGCAGTACTTC
>NA|TRBJ1-4|NA|TRBV3-1/TRBV3-2
CASSQIREGTVFF
TGTGCCAGCAGCCAGATAAGGGAAGGGACGGTTTTTTTT
>NA|TRBJ1-1|NA|TRBV5-6
CASSLGWMNTEAFF
TGTGCCAGCAGCCTAGGATGGATGAACACTGAAGCTTTCTTT
>NA|TRBJ2-1|NA|TRBV6-5
CASRDSINEQFF
TGTGCCAGCCGGGACTCCATCAATGAGCAGTTCTTC
>NA|TRBJ2-1|NA|TRBV11-3
CASSQTISEQFF
TGTGCCAGCAGCCAGACTATCAGTGAGCAGTTCTTC
>NA|TRBJ2-3|NA|TRBV2
CARSKVGAFTDTQYF
TGTGCCAGGTCTAAAGTAGGGGCCTTCACAGATACGCAGTATTTT
>NA|TRBJ1-4|NA|TRBV9
CASSVDPGTTEKLFF
TGTGCCAGCAGCGTGGACCCCGGCACGACCGAAAAACTGTTTTTT
>TRBD1|TRBJ1-2|NA|TRBV29-1
CSVEDVLGTGQSGYTF
TGCAGCGTTGAAGATGTGCTCGGGACAGGCCAATCGGGCTACACCTTC
>NA|TRBJ1-1|NA|TRBV6-5
CASRGFRDGFVEAFF
TGTGCCAGCAGGGGTTTTCGGGATGGTTTTGTCGAAGCTTTCTTT
>TRBD2|TRBJ2-1|NA|TRBV11-3
CASSLGLREGSYNEQFF
TGTGCCAGCAGCTTGGGCTTGCGGGAGGGCTCCTACAATGAGCAGTTCTTC
>TRBD1|TRBJ1-4|NA|TRBV15
CATSRPGGGNEKLFF
TGTGCCACCAGCAGGCCAGGGGGCGGTAATGAAAAACTGTTTTTT
>NA|TRBJ2-1|once|TRBV12-5
CASGLVSGLLSNEQFF
TGTGCTAGTGGTTTGGTTAGCGGACTCCTCTCCAATGAGCAGTTCTTC
>NA|TRBJ2-6|NA|TRBV3-1/TRBV3-2
CASSLGGQFFSGANVLTF
TGTGCCAGCAGCCTCGGCGGACAGTTTTTCTCTGGGGCCAACGTCCTGACTTTC
>NA|TRBJ1-1|NA|TRBV11-2
CASSLAVRNTEAFF
TGTGCCAGCAGCTTAGCAGTTCGGAACACTGAAGCTTTCTTT
>TRBD1|TRBJ1-3|NA|TRBV7-6
CASRGTGDGNTIYF
TGTGCCAGCAGAGGGACAGGGGACGGAAACACCATATATTTT
>NA|TRBJ1-2|NA|TRBV4-1
CASSQDRGTYGYTF
TGCGCCAGCAGCCAAGATCGGGGTACCTATGGCTACACCTTC
>NA|TRBJ2-2|NA|TRBV29-1
CSTVETTGELFF
TGCAGCACTGTCGAGACGACCGGGGAGCTGTTTTTT
>NA|TRBJ2-3|NA|TRBV5-1
CASSYRDSTDTQYF
TGCGCCAGCAGCTACAGGGACAGCACAGATACGCAGTATTTT
>TRBD1|TRBJ1-4|NA|TRBV14
CASNQDRSSEKLFF
TGTGCCAGCAACCAGGACAGGAGTAGCGAAAAACTGTTTTTT
>TRBD2|TRBJ2-7|NA|TRBV27
CASSLGTWSGRDVQYF
TGTGCCAGCAGTTTAGGGACGTGGAGCGGGAGAGACGTGCAGTACTTC
>TRBD1|TRBJ2-3|once|TRBV6-1
CASSERETGNTDTQYF
TGTGCCAGCAGTGAAAGAGAGACAGGGAACACAGATACGCAGTATTTT
>TRBD1|TRBJ2-2|few|TRBV6-5
CASRPPGQGAGELFF
TGTGCCAGCAGGCCTCCGGGACAGGGGGCCGGGGAGCTGTTTTTT
>TRBD2|TRBJ2-5|NA|TRBV5-1
CASSLSGSGETQYF
TGCGCCAGCAGCTTAAGCGGGAGTGGGGAGACCCAGTACTTC
>TRBD1|TRBJ2-3|NA|TRBV5-8
CASSRTGLFTDTQYF
TGTGCCAGCAGCCGGACAGGGCTGTTTACAGATACGCAGTATTTT
>NA|TRBJ1-1|NA|TRBV10-3
CAAGSPAEAFF
TGTGCCGCCGGAAGCCCCGCTGAAGCTTTCTTT
>TRBD1|TRBJ1-1|NA|TRBV12-5
CASGLGTGRREAFF
TGTGCTAGTGGTTTAGGGACAGGGAGGAGAGAAGCTTTCTTT
>NA|TRBJ1-6|few|TRBV6-1
CASSEAADKASSPLHF
TGTGCCAGCAGTGAAGCGGCAGACAAAGCATCTTCACCCCTCCACTTT
>TRBD1|TRBJ2-1|NA|TRBV28
CASPPGQVLYNEQFF
TGTGCCAGCCCCCCCGGACAGGTGCTTTACAATGAGCAGTTCTTC
>NA|TRBJ1-5|NA|TRBV18
CASSRGRVGNQPQHF
TGTGCCAGCTCACGGGGACGGGTTGGCAATCAGCCCCAGCATTTT
>TRBD1|TRBJ1-1|once|TRBV14
CASSHRRQGGTEAFF
TGTGCCAGCAGCCATCGGCGGCAGGGGGGCACTGAAGCTTTCTTT
>NA|TRBJ1-1|NA|TRBV5-4
CASSLGQINTEAFF
TGTGCCAGCAGCTTAGGGCAGATTAACACTGAAGCTTTCTTT
>TRBD2|TRBJ2-7|once|TRBV19
CASSIRLAGDFYEQYF
TGTGCCAGTAGTATAAGACTAGCGGGAGATTTCTACGAGCAGTACTTC
>NA|TRBJ1-6|NA|TRBV28
CASTSWGRAGYNSPLHF
TGTGCCAGCACTTCCTGGGGACGGGCAGGATATAATTCACCCCTCCACTTT
>TRBD1|TRBJ1-5|NA|TRBV19
CASSIRDRLDMGPQHF
TGTGCCAGTAGTATCCGGGACAGGCTGGATATGGGCCCCCAGCATTTT
>NA|TRBJ1-6|NA|TRBV28
CASKQRSSYNSPLHF
TGTGCCAGCAAACAAAGGAGCTCCTATAATTCACCCCTCCACTTT
>TRBD2|TRBJ2-5|NA|TRBV11-3
CASSLELAGGRAQETQYF
TGTGCCAGCAGCTTAGAACTAGCGGGAGGGCGCGCCCAAGAGACCCAGTACTTC
>TRBD1|TRBJ1-1|NA|TRBV28
CASSGDRGINTEAFF
TGTGCCAGTTCCGGGGACAGGGGCATCAACACTGAAGCTTTCTTT
>NA|TRBJ2-1|NA|TRBV30
CACANNEQFF
TGTGCCTGCGCGAATAATGAGCAGTTCTTC
>NA|TRBJ2-7|NA|TRBV6-1
CASSESSKFEQYF
TGTGCCAGCAGTGAATCATCCAAGTTCGAGCAGTACTTC
>TRBD1|TRBJ2-7|NA|TRBV6-5
CASSKTGEAGEQYF
TGTGCCAGCAGTAAGACAGGGGAAGCTGGCGAGCAGTACTTC
>NA|TRBJ2-7|once|TRBV5-8
CASSLSALSGGGEQYF
TGTGCCAGCAGCTTATCTGCCCTTTCGGGGGGCGGCGAGCAGTACTTC
>NA|TRBJ1-2|NA|TRBV5-5
CASSRTGQDIGYTF
TGTGCCAGCAGTCGGACGGGCCAGGACATTGGCTACACCTTC
>NA|TRBJ2-2|NA|TRBV7-3
CASSLGFPTGELFF
TGTGCCAGCAGCTTAGGATTCCCCACCGGGGAGCTGTTTTTT
>TRBD1|TRBJ1-2|once|TRBV27
CASSLFPGDRSYGYTF
TGTGCCAGCAGTTTATTCCCCGGGGACAGATCCTATGGCTACACCTTC
>TRBD2|TRBJ2-1|once|TRBV2
CASSRNEVTSGSYNEQFF
TGTGCCAGCAGTCGAAACGAAGTAACTAGCGGGAGCTACAATGAGCAGTTCTTC
>NA|TRBJ1-4|NA|TRBV6-1
CASSEAGEKLFF
TGTGCCAGCAGTGAAGCGGGCGAAAAACTGTTTTTT
>NA|TRBJ2-7|NA|TRBV12-5
CASGLGTSTYEQYF
TGTGCTAGTGGTTTGGGGACCTCGACCTACGAGCAGTACTTC
>TRBD1|TRBJ1-5|NA|TRBV18
CASSRDPPDRAQPQHF
TGTGCCAGCTCTCGCGACCCCCCGGACAGGGCCCAGCCCCAGCATTTT
>NA|TRBJ2-1|NA|TRBV6-1
CASSDWKPSSYNEQFF
TGTGCCAGCAGTGACTGGAAACCAAGCTCCTACAATGAGCAGTTCTTC